Sequencing of this T cell receptor beta chain was carried out in a study of cytomegalovirus exposure and HLA in healthy donors (TCRdb year 2017). Some background on the complete study: According to an earlier analysis of 450 to 650 of the donors, 150 million to 200 million T cells yielded 120 million or so unique TCR beta sequences and more than 250 Gb of sequence data. In the later analysis, no new phenotypic data were used to find candidate immune exposures; instead, reliance was placed on TCR beta sequences and their occurrence across donors. In addition to the first cohort of approximately 670 subjects, a separate validation cohort of under 150 different subjects was used. HLA typing covered class I and class II loci at four-digit resolution. Using immunosequencing, the study profiled T cell repertoires from 640 or so subjects and related those repertoires to cytomegalovirus serostatus. The genetic ancestry cluster associated with self-reported Caucasian donors included roughly 84% of the 350 to 500 genotyped donors. Among about 390 genotyped donors of the cohort, an average of 235,054 unique TCR beta nucleotide sequences were sequenced per donor, around 20% of them non-productive. In a later genetic analysis, genome-wide SNP genotypes for about 55% of the roughly 700 donors were used, and that subset was treated as a discovery cohort. Approximately 300 gigabases of sequencing data and 91 million or so unique TCR sequences made up an early release that covered over 550 HLA-typed donors. A later analysis re-examined previously published TCR beta repertoires from more than 550 donors and added high-resolution HLA genotyping to investigate patterns of TCR occurrence. The aim of the study was to test whether cataloging public T cell receptors could identify signatures of past pathogen exposure. An earlier analysis of fewer than 700 of the donors applied high-throughput TCR beta sequencing to assess whether each TCR beta V gene segment acted as functional or pseudogenic. To predict cytomegalovirus infection status, the study combined high-throughput TCR immunosequencing, statistical association of individual TCRs with disease status, and machine learning. Alongside the repertoire data, information on donor age, sex, ethnicity and CMV serostatus was compiled. All discovery cohort repertoires had been generated using a single sequencing platform. The number of typed donors differed by locus: about 629-630 for A, B, C, DRB1 and DQB1; approximately 520 for DQA1; roughly 600 for DPA1; and some 430 for DPB1. A handful of DR-DQ haplotypes were handled as single units for association and clustering because linkage in the cohort was strong. Study-level results and caveats: According to a later analysis, most CMV-associated TCR beta chains appeared to be HLA-restricted, and the HLA associations seemed to be driven largely by CMV exposure. In both the original and validation cohorts, the classifier was reported to diagnose cytomegalovirus status with high specificity and sensitivity. It was suggested by the authors that the approach could potentially be generalized to other disease states and immunological phenotypes. The study listed over 150 TCR beta chains as associated with cytomegalovirus. The 87-base-pair reads could not distinguish some IMGT-functional V segments, including TRBV6-2 and TRBV6-3, so those segments were excluded. Because counts were too low, about 18 rarely observed V segments, including chromosome 9 orphons, were excluded from the earlier analysis of under 650 of the donors. Several of the top co-occurrence clusters appeared to be linked to parvovirus B19, influenza, CMV and Epstein-Barr virus, according to a later analysis. A later analysis found that TCR association rates varied across HLA loci, with DRB1 alleles showing the most associated TCRs and HLA-C alleles the fewest. Assigning TCR associations to individual alleles was difficult when HLA alleles, especially DR and DQ, strongly co-occurred. According to a later genetic analysis, donors in an Asian-associated ancestry cluster had fewer N-insertions in productive TCRs than the roughly 700-donor mean. A few of the identified cytomegalovirus-associated TCR beta chains were confirmed in vitro to be specific for cytomegalovirus antigens. In an earlier analysis of fewer than 750 of the donors, most TCR beta V segments were observed in productive rearrangements about 90% or about 30% of the time, broadly matching IMGT annotations. A later analysis found that HLA-associated TCR beta chains were more clonally expanded and had lower generation probabilities than equally common non-associated chains. Across donors, most TCR sequences were observed very rarely, whereas some public TCRs were present in many individuals. A further reported finding was that TCR beta sequences accurately predicted the HLA-A and HLA-B alleles for most subjects in the first cohort. A group of highly shared sequence variants was considered likely to be a technical artifact of the sequencing pipeline. A later genetic analysis associated a missense DCLRE1C variant with V-gene and J-gene trimming of TCR beta chains, and an independent cohort replicated the association. Only TCR beta chains were sequenced in this cohort, and the absence of alpha or paired-chain data limited detectable features. At a false discovery rate of 0.05, a later analysis linked 16,951 TCR beta sequences to specific HLA alleles. Correlated functional status among segregating V segments might reflect linkage disequilibrium, but an unknown experimental factor could not be ruled out. CMV serostatus was the only immune exposure information available for the cohort. Because HLA typing was missing for some donors at each locus, association tests included only the typed subset. Presence/absence analyses assumed roughly uniform sequencing depth across donors, an assumption that may not hold.

The cohort comprised some 680 healthy bone marrow donors. At the time of sampling, every cohort member was nominally healthy, though immune exposures that went unrecorded were likely present. The donor tested CMV seronegative and was one of the 352 seronegative cohort members. Every donor gave a peripheral blood sample, and the peripheral blood mononuclear cells from that sample were used for TCR beta sequencing. The Qiagen DNeasy Blood Extraction Kit was used to extract genomic DNA from the blood cell samples. Of note for this clone: The antigen it recognizes is unknown. Per-base qualities were not stored, and no clone one base away is much larger.

Measured from the cysteine to the phenylalanine, the CDR3 is 14 residues long. Just CDR3 DNA is preserved here, 42 bases in frame from base 1. Looking up the germline V gene (reference sequence) yields CDR1 MNHNY and CDR2 SVGAGI. Trimming costs V 2 bases and J 0 bases, and their ends lie 8 bases apart. The library came from the immunoSEQ multiplex PCR assay. A mixture of 60 forward primers for TCR Vbeta segments and 13 reverse primers for TCR Jbeta segments was used in the multiplex PCR. Amplification of the CDR3 region of rearranged TCR beta genes was performed with a multiplex PCR assay on genomic DNA. The amplified TCR beta libraries were sequenced on the Illumina HiSeq System as 87-base-pair reads. As for how the authors treated the data: A later analysis tallied tens of millions of unique TCR beta chains across the 666 repertoires, and approximately 9.9 million of those chains were shared by two or more donors. Raw reads were error-corrected and collapsed into unique sequences by a nearest-neighbor algorithm in which closely related sequences were merged to remove PCR and sequencing errors. To assign V, D and J gene segments, CDR3 sequences were aligned to IMGT reference sequences. For a sequence to be retained, a match of at least six nucleotides was required to both a V gene segment and a J gene segment. Rearrangements were called productive when the CDR3 lacked stop codons and stayed in frame with V and J; all others were non-productive. Following IMGT convention, CDR3 was defined as the stretch from the second conserved V-encoded cysteine to the conserved J-encoded phenylalanine. The earlier analysis of roughly 590 of the donors excluded sequences that lacked an unambiguous match to a single V gene segment. In an earlier analysis of approximately 550 of the donors, V segments were called functional above 56.7% productive rearrangements and were called segregating when the between-donor standard deviation exceeded 5%. To diagnose cytomegalovirus status from the catalog of TCR beta chain sequences, a statistical classification framework was built. A later analysis assigned V and J genes by comparing TCR nucleotide sequences with IMGT/GENE-DB human TR gene sequences. Using the TCRdist pipeline, a later analysis assigned CDR3 sequences along with most-parsimonious VDJ recombination scenarios. A later analysis defined each TCR beta chain by its CDR3 amino acid sequence plus V-gene family, and excluded reads lacking a unique V-gene family. As a way to deal with suspected cross-contamination and a sequencing artifact, a later analysis dropped over 550 nucleotide sequences that were highly shared and had low generation probability. A later analysis calculated a clonal expansion index for each public chain from normalized within-repertoire ranks of inferred template counts. A later analysis computed generation probabilities with a VDJ recombination model fitted to out-of-frame rearrangements, and checked the results against IGoR. In a later analysis, TCR-TCR, TCR-HLA and TCR-CMV co-occurrence was scored with hypergeometric tests, and a repertoire-size bias correction was applied to TCR pairs. False discovery rates were estimated in a later analysis by permuting HLA or CMV assignments 20 times. A later analysis grouped co-occurring TCRs with DBSCAN, adding TCRdist sequence similarity when clustering within HLA-allele-positive subsets. Repertoires with fewer than 30,000 or more than 120,000 public chains were left out of co-occurrence clustering, as were about five repertoires with anomalous nucleotide sharing. TCRdb took this table from immuneACCESS and kept in-frame rearrangements with V and J called. Such tables lack part of the clones; where checked against another copy, unresolved V genes explain under half of the gap, and the rest is unexplained. The V and J calls and clone size come from that table; D and trimming were worked out from the DNA. The sample yields some 140,000 clones; about 68% were counted once. Under 2.5% of the sample is taken by the ten largest.

Sequenced input: PBMCs. This receptor was identified in a young man in good health and CMV-seronegative. The chain was built from TRBV6-6 and TRBJ2-7; the D gene lacks a confident call. The DNA reads as follows: TGTGCCAGCAGTTACCCTGAGAGCTCCTACGAGCAGTACTTC. Translated, this gives CASSYPESSYEQYF.